Sequencing of this TCR beta chain was carried out in a study of T cell changes during pregnancy in multiple sclerosis. J lost 1 base, V lost 6 bases, and 5 bases had no gene match. CDR1 and CDR2 from the germline V gene are SGHKS and YYEKEE (reference sequence). The CDR3 is 14 amino acids. Clones were read by immunoSEQ multiplex PCR, and TCRdb kept only the in-frame ones, dropping some. Among roughly 100,000 clones listed, roughly nine tenths were seen once. The sequence derives from a female donor with multiple sclerosis, enrolled in a pregnancy study. The sequences come from peripheral blood, collected before pregnancy. The chain combines TRBV5-5 with TRBJ2-7; 9 bases are a match to TRBD1. The CDR3 coding sequence is TGTGCCAGCATTGGACAGGGGCCGTCCTACGAGCAGTACTTC. It is translated as CASIGQGPSYEQYF. Variable domain in full (rest from reference TRBV5-5 and TRBJ2-7): DAGVTQSPTHLIKTRGQQVTLRCSPISGHKSVSWYQQVLGQGPQFIFQYYEKEERGRGNFPDRFSARQFPNYSSELNVNALLLGDSALYLCASIGQGPSYEQYFGPGTRLTVT.